This TCR beta chain was found in a study of blood T cell repertoires in COVID-19. Study-wide context: Acute and convalescent COVID-19 samples came from the United States, Italy and Spain. The analysed material was cDNA or gDNA that came from T cells, B-cell-depleted T cells, or PBMCs.

Profiled with immunoSEQ multiplex PCR; TCRdb holds only in-frame clones, not every one. This sample carries approximately 100,000 clones, roughly 86% of them seen once, and the ten largest clones take around 6%. This clone was counted between two and nine times. Material: peripheral blood. This sequence was found in a woman aged 60-75 years with acute or convalescent COVID-19.

The CDR3 spells CASSSRTSGSSYEQYF. CDR3 DNA sequence: TGTGCCAGCAGCTCAAGGACTAGCGGGAGTAGTTACGAGCAGTACTTC. The rearrangement uses TRBV11-2 and TRBJ2-7, with TRBD2 matching 13 bases. Germline CDR1 and CDR2: SGHAT and FQNNGV. V shed 4 bases, J shed 4 bases, and the junction held 7 bases outside the gene matches. The CDR3 runs 16 residues.